This T cell receptor (beta chain) was retrieved from a study of cytomegalovirus exposure and HLA in healthy donors. Study-level findings and limits: That first-cohort TCR clusters tended to co-occur in the 95 to 150 validation repertoires was found in a later analysis. Listed as cytomegalovirus-associated were 150 or so TCR beta chains.

With respect to this clone: The antigen is unknown.

The data were produced by immunoSEQ multiplex PCR, yet TCRdb's version contains in-frame clones alone and is incomplete. The sample shows 150,000 to 200,000 clones, roughly 83% of them seen only once. Germline-derived CDR1 and CDR2 are GTSNPN and SVGIG (reference sequence). The CDR3 totals 14 residues. V trimming: 3 bases; J trimming: 10 bases; junction bases outside the gene matches: 12. This chain joins TRBV30 and TRBJ1-2; 9 bases map to TRBD1. Sequencing used PBMCs. The clonotype was recovered from a woman in her late teens or twenties in good health and CMV-seronegative. As DNA, the CDR3 is TGTGCCTGGAGCGCCGGGACAGGGCGGTACGTCTACACCTTC. Encoded protein: CAWSAGTGRYVYTF.